The text below deals with one TCR beta chain. The sample comes from a study of blood T cell repertoires in COVID-19. Some clones are missing from TCRdb's copy, which holds only in-frame ones; the method was immunoSEQ multiplex PCR. The sample yields about 69,000 clones, 82% seen once. This CDR3 is built from 17 residues. The germline V gene has CDR1 SGHDN and CDR2 FVKESK. V was pared by 1 base and J by 7 bases, with 21 bases between. The chain links TRBV14 to TRBJ2-3; tentative D call: TRBD1 (5 bases). Sequencing used peripheral blood. This receptor was identified in a woman older than 75 with acute or convalescent COVID-19. The CDR3 loop reads CASSQGKSGKYLNTQYF. The CDR3 DNA is TGTGCCAGCAGCCAAGGAAAGTCAGGGAAGTATCTAAATACGCAGTATTTT.